This T cell receptor (beta chain) originates from a study of blood T cell repertoires in COVID-19. CDR1 is SGHTA, CDR2 FQGNSA, per germline. The CDR3 extends over 11 amino acids. The ends were cut back, 1 base at V and 15 bases at J, with 10 bases in the middle. Each participant's cohort was designated according to participant-reported clinical history. Source study methods: It was from reference gene primer amplification that nucleated cell counts were estimated. The assay was immunoSEQ multiplex PCR, and TCRdb's table has in-frame clones only and misses some. D and trimming were read from the DNA, whereas the V and J calls and clone size are those reported in that table. The sample consists of fewer than 200,000 clones, less than 85% of them appearing once.

The receptor was derived from a woman aged 45 to 65 who had recovered from COVID-19. Material: PBMCs or T cells enriched from blood (not recorded which). This chain links TRBV7-2 with TRBJ2-1, with D uncertain. The CDR3 sequence: CASSLGGLVFF. CDR3 in DNA: TGTGCCAGCAGCTTAGGTGGGCTGGTGTTCTTC.